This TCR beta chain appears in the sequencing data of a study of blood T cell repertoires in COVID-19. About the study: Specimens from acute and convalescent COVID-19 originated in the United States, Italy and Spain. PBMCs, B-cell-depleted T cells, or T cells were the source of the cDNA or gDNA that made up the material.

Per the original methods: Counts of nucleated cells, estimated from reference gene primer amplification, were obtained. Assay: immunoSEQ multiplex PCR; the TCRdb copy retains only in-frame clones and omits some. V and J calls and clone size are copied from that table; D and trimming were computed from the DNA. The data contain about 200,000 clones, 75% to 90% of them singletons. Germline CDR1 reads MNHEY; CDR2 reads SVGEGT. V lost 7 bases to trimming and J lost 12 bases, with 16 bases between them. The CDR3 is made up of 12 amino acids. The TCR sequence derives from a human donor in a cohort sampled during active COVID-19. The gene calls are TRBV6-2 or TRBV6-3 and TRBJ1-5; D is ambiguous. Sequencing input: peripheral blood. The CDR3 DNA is TGTGCCAGCACCCCCAGTGGCGGGGTCCAGCATTTT. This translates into CASTPSGGVQHF.